The rows below give T cell receptor beta chains drawn from one sample of a study of CD8 T cells in ankylosing spondylitis. Each CDR3 protein gets one entry after TCRdb re-called the 5' RACE reads with MiXCR. The sample comprises hundreds of thousands of distinct CDR3 sequences, roughly 26% of which are singletons, and 0.89% rests with the top ten. Sequencing used blood, either unsorted or a sorted T cell fraction (not recorded which). These TCRs come from a male donor with ankylosing spondylitis. The CDR3 runs from the conserved cysteine through the conserved F or W. Fields, in order: D gene, V gene, J gene, clone size, CDR3 protein, CDR3 DNA. D genes are given only for firm matches. Not all rows give a size; the values are once, few, many and, for expanded clones, a class.

>TRBD1|TRBV19|TRBJ1-1|-
CASSIGTGTGGTEAFF
TGTGCCAGTAGTATAGGAACGGGGACAGGGGGGACTGAAGCTTTCTTT
>-|TRBV18|TRBJ2-1|-
CASSPPKTRGGPTERNEQFF
TGTGCCAGCTCACCACCGAAGACAAGAGGCGGGCCAACCGAAAGGAATGAGCAGTTCTTC
>TRBD2|TRBV20-1|TRBJ2-5|-
CSARGGLAGTLQETQYF
TGCAGTGCTAGAGGGGGGCTAGCGGGGACTCTCCAAGAGACCCAGTACTTC
>-|TRBV12-3/TRBV12-4|TRBJ2-3|-
CASSPGLGGTQYF
TGTGCCAGCAGTCCGGGGCTAGGAGGTACGCAGTATTTT
>TRBD1|TRBV20-1|TRBJ1-4|-
CSAREDRVGEKLFF
TGCAGTGCTAGAGAGGACAGGGTCGGGGAAAAACTGTTTTTT
>TRBD1|TRBV4-1|TRBJ1-5|-
CASSQEMGQGATSNQPQHF
TGCGCCAGCAGCCAAGAAATGGGACAGGGGGCTACCAGCAATCAGCCCCAGCATTTT
>TRBD2|TRBV11-2|TRBJ2-3|few
CASSPGTSSHTQYF
TGTGCCAGCAGCCCCGGGACTAGCTCACATACGCAGTATTTT
>TRBD2|TRBV30|TRBJ2-1|-
CAWSYGREVDNEQFF
TGTGCCTGGAGTTACGGGCGGGAGGTAGACAATGAGCAGTTCTTC
>-|TRBV5-1|TRBJ2-3|few
CASTPRADSTDTQYF
TGCGCCAGCACGCCTCGGGCAGATAGCACAGATACGCAGTATTTT
>-|TRBV19|TRBJ1-5|-
CASGDRHVGQPQHF
TGTGCCAGTGGAGACAGACACGTTGGTCAGCCCCAGCATTTT
>-|TRBV7-9|TRBJ1-1|-
CASSPTGRGTEAFF
TGTGCCAGCAGCCCCACAGGGAGGGGGACTGAAGCTTTCTTT
>TRBD1|TRBV12-3/TRBV12-4|TRBJ1-1|-
CASSFGQGLEAFF
TGTGCCAGCAGTTTCGGACAGGGGTTAGAAGCTTTCTTT
>TRBD2|TRBV24-1|TRBJ2-1|many
CATSDLREGYNEQFF
TGTGCCACCAGTGATTTGCGGGAGGGCTACAATGAGCAGTTCTTC
>-|TRBV7-2|TRBJ2-2|few
CASSARGWNTGELFF
TGTGCCAGCAGCGCCAGGGGATGGAACACCGGGGAGCTGTTTTTT
>-|TRBV5-1|TRBJ1-1|few
CASSLSDSSEAFF
TGCGCCAGCAGCTTGTCCGACTCCAGTGAAGCTTTCTTT
>TRBD1|TRBV5-1|TRBJ2-1|-
CASSGYRGNEQFF
TGCGCCAGCAGCGGATACAGGGGAAATGAGCAGTTCTTC
>-|TRBV29-1|TRBJ2-1|few
CSVETYRGAYNEQFF
TGCAGCGTCGAAACTTACAGAGGTGCCTACAATGAGCAGTTCTTC
>TRBD1|TRBV3-1|TRBJ1-1|-
CASCQPGQGVKAFF
TGTGCCAGCTGCCAACCGGGACAGGGCGTTAAAGCTTTCTTT
>-|TRBV20-1|TRBJ2-2|-
CSARVPANGRTGELFF
TGCAGTGCTAGAGTGCCGGCAAACGGGCGGACCGGGGAGCTGTTTTTT
>TRBD1|TRBV15|TRBJ2-5|few
CATSRDRDSQETQYF
TGTGCCACCAGCAGAGATCGGGACAGCCAAGAGACCCAGTACTTC
>-|TRBV5-1|TRBJ2-1|-
CASSLEAYHNEQFF
TGCGCCAGCAGCTTGGAGGCCTACCACAATGAGCAGTTCTTC
>-|TRBV5-5|TRBJ2-5|many
CASSPKETQYF
TGTGCCAGCAGCCCTAAAGAGACCCAGTACTTC
>-|TRBV6-5|TRBJ1-5|-
CASSYSVRGAGNQPQHF
TGTGCCAGCAGTTACTCGGTTCGGGGGGCCGGCAATCAGCCCCAGCATTTT
>-|TRBV11-3|TRBJ2-1|few
CASSLGLAIPYNEQFF
TGTGCCAGCAGCTTAGGGCTAGCAATACCCTACAATGAGCAGTTCTTC
>-|TRBV20-1|TRBJ1-5|-
CSAIKGDPRSPQHF
TGCAGTGCTATTAAGGGGGACCCCAGGTCTCCCCAGCATTTT
>-|TRBV24-1|TRBJ1-3|-
CATSDNRNTIYF
TGTGCCACCAGTGACAACCGAAACACCATATATTTT
>TRBD2|TRBV11-2|TRBJ2-1|many
CASSLTLAEPYNEQFF
TGTGCCAGCAGCTTAACTCTAGCGGAGCCCTACAATGAGCAGTTCTTC
>TRBD1|TRBV12-3/TRBV12-4|TRBJ1-1|-
CASTNVRGTGVRTEAFF
TGTGCCAGCACCAACGTCCGGGGAACAGGGGTTCGGACTGAAGCTTTCTTT
>TRBD1|TRBV6-1|TRBJ1-4|-
CASTQTGKDEKLFF
TGTGCCAGCACCCAGACAGGGAAAGATGAAAAACTGTTTTTT
>-|TRBV20-1|TRBJ2-1|few
CSARDDSWRKSSYNEQFF
TGCAGTGCTAGAGATGATAGTTGGCGGAAAAGCTCCTACAATGAGCAGTTCTTC
>-|TRBV5-1|TRBJ1-5|-
CASSINYPGPQHF
TGCGCCAGCAGCATTAACTATCCCGGGCCCCAGCATTTT
>-|TRBV27|TRBJ2-7|many
CASSLTGGIYEQYF
TGTGCCAGCAGTTTAACCGGGGGCATCTACGAGCAGTACTTC
>-|TRBV5-6|TRBJ1-1|few
CASSFFSPGRNTEAFF
TGTGCCAGCAGCTTTTTCTCGCCAGGGAGGAACACTGAAGCTTTCTTT
>-|TRBV7-2|TRBJ2-2|-
CAASELLTGELFF
TGTGCCGCCTCGGAGCTTCTCACCGGGGAGCTGTTTTTT
>-|TRBV24-1|TRBJ2-5|many
CATSDLATGFSETQYF
TGTGCCACCAGTGATTTGGCTACAGGTTTTTCAGAGACCCAGTACTTC
>-|TRBV6-1|TRBJ1-2|-
CASSPWGHNYGYTF
TGTGCCAGCAGTCCCTGGGGACACAACTATGGCTACACCTTC